This is a list of T cell receptor beta chains from one sample in a study of T-cell memory formation after mild COVID-19. TCRdb reprocessed the 5' RACE reads via MiXCR and lists one record per CDR3 protein. The sample shows 200,000 to 300,000 distinct CDR3 sequences, over 15% of them seen only once. The specimen sequenced was PBMCs or a T cell subset sorted from them (not recorded which). Source of these receptors: a young man who had mild COVID-19 (a few samples of this study predate the infection). Cell type and time point are not known. The CDR3 runs from the conserved cysteine through the conserved F or W. The D gene is left open where the match is weak. Size tells how often a clone was seen (once, few, many) or the class of an expanded clone, and some rows leave it out.

TRBV20-1	NA	TRBJ1-6	TRBD1	CSASPVGTENSPLHF	TGCAGTGCTAGCCCGGTTGGGACAGAGAATTCACCCCTCCACTTT
TRBV7-2	NA	TRBJ2-2	TRBD1	CASSLVRDRDTGELFF	TGTGCCAGCAGCTTAGTTCGGGACAGGGACACCGGGGAGCTGTTTTTT
TRBV5-8	NA	TRBJ2-3	NA	CASSLGTYTDTQYF	TGTGCCAGCAGCTTGGGGACTTACACAGATACGCAGTATTTT
TRBV29-1	few	TRBJ2-1	TRBD1	CSVLTGVKYNEQFF	TGCAGCGTCCTGACAGGGGTCAAGTACAATGAGCAGTTCTTC
TRBV6-5	NA	TRBJ1-1	TRBD1	CASSYVDRATEAFF	TGTGCCAGCAGTTACGTCGACAGGGCCACTGAAGCTTTCTTT
TRBV4-1	few	TRBJ1-2	NA	CASSQVQNTLLYGYTF	TGCGCCAGCAGCCAAGTACAGAATACCCTGCTTTATGGCTACACCTTC
TRBV4-1	NA	TRBJ1-2	TRBD1	CASSQEAGQLQRGYTF	TGCGCCAGCAGCCAAGAGGCGGGACAGCTTCAACGTGGCTACACCTTC
TRBV7-2	few	TRBJ2-1	TRBD2	CASSWGGGEQFF	TGTGCCAGCAGCTGGGGGGGTGGTGAGCAGTTCTTC
TRBV20-1	NA	TRBJ1-1	NA	CSAPRWGMNTEAFF	TGCAGTGCGCCCCGATGGGGGATGAACACTGAAGCTTTCTTT
TRBV18	NA	TRBJ1-2	TRBD1	CASSAGTDYGYTF	TGTGCCAGCTCAGCTGGGACAGACTATGGCTACACCTTC
TRBV6-5	few	TRBJ1-4	NA	CASSPQGRGEKLFF	TGTGCCAGCAGTCCTCAGGGGAGAGGGGAAAAACTGTTTTTT
TRBV6-5	few	TRBJ1-1	NA	CASIGTAFF	TGTGCCAGCATCGGAACAGCTTTCTTT
TRBV3-1	NA	TRBJ1-2	NA	CASSPRKGPVNGYTF	TGTGCCAGCAGCCCTAGGAAGGGCCCCGTCAATGGCTACACCTTC
TRBV5-4	few	TRBJ2-5	NA	CASSFQGPQETQYF	TGTGCCAGCAGCTTTCAGGGACCCCAAGAGACCCAGTACTTC
TRBV10-3	many	TRBJ1-6	NA	CAISQGNYNSPLHF	TGTGCCATCAGCCAGGGTAACTACAATTCACCCCTCCACTTT
TRBV29-1	NA	TRBJ1-4	TRBD1	CSVESTGEIEKLFF	TGCAGCGTTGAATCGACAGGGGAGATTGAAAAACTGTTTTTT